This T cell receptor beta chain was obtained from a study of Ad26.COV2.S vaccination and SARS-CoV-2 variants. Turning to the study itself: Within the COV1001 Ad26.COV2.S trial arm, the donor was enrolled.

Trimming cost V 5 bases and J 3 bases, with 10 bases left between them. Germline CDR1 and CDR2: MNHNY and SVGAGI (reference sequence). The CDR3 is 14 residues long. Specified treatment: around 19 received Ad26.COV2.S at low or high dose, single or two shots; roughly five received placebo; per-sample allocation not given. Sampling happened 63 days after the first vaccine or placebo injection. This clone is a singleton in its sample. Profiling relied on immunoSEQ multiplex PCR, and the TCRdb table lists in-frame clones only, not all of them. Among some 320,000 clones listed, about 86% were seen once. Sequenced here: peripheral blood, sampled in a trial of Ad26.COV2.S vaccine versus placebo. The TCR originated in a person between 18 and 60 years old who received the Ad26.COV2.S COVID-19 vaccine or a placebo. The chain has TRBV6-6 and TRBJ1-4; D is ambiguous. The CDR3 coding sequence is TGTGCCAGCAGTCTGACCCAATCTAATGAAAAACTGTTTTTT. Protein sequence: CASSLTQSNEKLFF.